Listed below are T cell receptor beta chains from one sample, sequenced in a study of shared clonotypes between healthy human individuals. Produced via immunoSEQ multiplex PCR; TCRdb's table is partial and in-frame only. Among about 680,000 clones, 90% to 95% were seen once, and the ten largest hold roughly 24%. The sequencing sample was made of naive CD8+ T cells sorted from blood. These receptors were collected from a man aged 25-45 years in good health. Each CDR3 is given with its conserved first and last residue. Each record gives: V gene, J gene, clone size, CDR3 length, D gene, CDR3 protein, CDR3 DNA. The D gene is left open where the match is weak. Not every row has a clone size; where given, it reads once, few, many or a size class.

TRBV2	TRBJ2-5	.	20	TRBD2	CASRTGLAGQRALPQETQYF	TGTGCCAGCAGGACGGGACTAGCAGGACAGAGGGCCCTACCACAAGAGACCCAGTACTTC
TRBV19	TRBJ1-1	.	13	.	CASSIAGFPEAFF	TGTGCCAGTAGTATAGCAGGGTTCCCTGAAGCTTTCTTT
TRBV7-6	TRBJ2-7	.	15	TRBD2	CASSRRVGGAYEQYF	TGTGCCAGCAGCCGCAGGGTGGGGGGGGCCTACGAGCAGTACTTC
TRBV2	TRBJ2-3	.	17	TRBD2	CASSDFSTSGSTDTQYF	TGTGCCAGCAGTGATTTCTCAACTAGCGGTAGCACAGATACGCAGTATTTT
TRBV9	TRBJ2-3	.	14	TRBD2	CASSERGSTDTQYF	TGTGCCAGCAGCGAGCGGGGGAGCACAGATACGCAGTATTTT
TRBV27	TRBJ2-7	once	15	TRBD2	CASSTGTSGVYEQYF	TGTGCCAGCAGCACGGGGACTAGCGGGGTCTACGAGCAGTACTTC
TRBV2	TRBJ1-3	.	15	TRBD1	CASRRTGNAGNTIYF	TGTGCCAGCAGAAGGACAGGGAACGCTGGAAACACCATATATTTT
TRBV27	TRBJ2-7	.	14	.	CASSLGAGAYEQYF	TGTGCCAGCAGTTTAGGGGCCGGGGCCTACGAGCAGTACTTC
TRBV6-5	TRBJ2-7	once	14	TRBD1	CASSYGTDSYEQYF	TGTGCCAGCAGTTACGGGACAGACTCCTACGAGCAGTACTTC
TRBV29-1	TRBJ2-3	.	10	.	CSAYGDTQYF	TGCAGCGCCTACGGAGATACGCAGTATTTT
TRBV7-9	TRBJ1-3	.	16	.	CASSLPPDSSGNTIYF	TGTGCCAGCAGCTTACCTCCGGACAGCTCTGGAAACACCATATATTTT
TRBV7-9	TRBJ2-7	.	13	TRBD1	CASSGTGNYEQYF	TGTGCCAGCAGCGGGACAGGAAACTACGAGCAGTACTTC
TRBV19	TRBJ2-7	.	14	TRBD1	CASSITPDRSEQYF	TGTGCCAGTAGTATAACGCCGGACAGGAGCGAGCAGTACTTC
TRBV11-2	TRBJ2-5	.	18	TRBD2	CASSQLAGGPKDQETQYF	TGTGCCAGCAGCCAACTAGCGGGAGGGCCTAAGGACCAAGAGACCCAGTACTTC
TRBV7-9	TRBJ2-7	.	12	.	CASSFDTYEQYF	TGTGCCAGCAGCTTCGACACCTACGAGCAGTACTTC
TRBV27	TRBJ2-1	.	14	.	CASSSVTGQNEQFF	TGTGCCAGCAGTTCCGTAACAGGGCAGAATGAGCAGTTCTTC
TRBV5-1	TRBJ2-7	.	15	TRBD1	CASRQGTDSYYEQYF	TGCGCCAGCAGACAAGGGACAGATTCCTACTACGAGCAGTACTTC
TRBV28	TRBJ2-3	.	17	.	CASSLERFGEYRDTQYF	TGTGCCAGCAGCCTGGAGAGGTTCGGGGAGTACAGAGATACGCAGTATTTT
TRBV5-4	TRBJ2-5	.	14	.	CASSPRNREETQYF	TGTGCCAGCAGCCCTCGTAATAGGGAAGAGACCCAGTACTTC
TRBV10-3	TRBJ2-5	.	14	.	CAISESNRGETQYF	TGTGCCATCAGTGAGTCGAATCGCGGAGAGACCCAGTACTTC
TRBV25-1	TRBJ2-5	once	16	.	CASSVYNGNLEETQYF	TGTGCCAGCAGTGTATACAATGGGAATTTAGAAGAGACCCAGTACTTC
TRBV7-3	TRBJ2-3	once	16	TRBD2	CASSPGTSGFTDTQYF	TGTGCCAGCAGCCCAGGGACTAGCGGATTCACAGATACGCAGTATTTT
TRBV7-9	TRBJ1-5	.	15	.	CASSRFAGADQPQHF	TGTGCCAGCAGCCGCTTCGCAGGGGCCGATCAGCCCCAGCATTTT
TRBV29-1	TRBJ2-3	.	15	TRBD2	CSALLTSGGTDTQYF	TGCAGCGCTCTACTGACTAGCGGAGGCACAGATACGCAGTATTTT
TRBV5-1	TRBJ2-7	.	18	.	CASSLDGLNMVSDYEQYF	TGCGCCAGCAGCTTGGACGGACTGAACATGGTATCCGATTACGAGCAGTACTTC
TRBV27	TRBJ2-1	.	15	.	CASSLLTDEAIEQFF	TGTGCCAGCAGTTTATTAACGGATGAAGCCATTGAGCAGTTCTTC
TRBV7-6	TRBJ2-5	.	14	TRBD1	CASSLGQGVETQYF	TGTGCCAGCAGCTTAGGACAGGGTGTAGAGACCCAGTACTTC
TRBV19	TRBJ2-7	.	13	.	CASSPTPSHEQYF	TGTGCCAGTAGTCCCACTCCGAGCCACGAGCAGTACTTC
TRBV2	TRBJ2-6	once	13	.	CARQMSGANVLTF	TGTGCCAGACAGATGTCTGGGGCCAACGTCCTGACTTTC
TRBV27	TRBJ2-7	.	16	TRBD2	CASWDRSGRGSYEQYF	TGTGCCAGCTGGGACCGTAGCGGGAGGGGTTCCTACGAGCAGTACTTC